Included here is one T cell receptor (beta chain) sequence, with context. No antigen is known for it. Germline V gene data show CDR1 as SGHVS and CDR2 as FQNEAQ. V was cut by 2 bases and J by 4 bases, with 9 bases left in between. The CDR3 has 14 amino acids. Rectal tissue came from one to two pinch biopsies taken at colonoscopy. This specimen comes from a study of pediatric ulcerative colitis. Measured with immunoSEQ multiplex PCR; TCRdb has only the in-frame clones, and not every one. The table lists fewer than 12,000 clones, around four fifths of them singletons, with less than 5% in the top ten. Regarding the study as a whole: This repertoire reflects total lymphocytes rather than subpopulations like regulatory T cells. A couple of patients had blood samples with substantially reduced template counts.

This clonotype originated in a girl aged 10-17 years who was a control in a study of pediatric ulcerative colitis. The chain uses TRBV7-8 and TRBJ2-1; D uncertain. Sequencing was performed on gut tissue. CDR3 region: CASSLSGQYNEQFF. The CDR3, as DNA: TGTGCCAGCAGCTTATCCGGGCAGTACAATGAGCAGTTCTTC.